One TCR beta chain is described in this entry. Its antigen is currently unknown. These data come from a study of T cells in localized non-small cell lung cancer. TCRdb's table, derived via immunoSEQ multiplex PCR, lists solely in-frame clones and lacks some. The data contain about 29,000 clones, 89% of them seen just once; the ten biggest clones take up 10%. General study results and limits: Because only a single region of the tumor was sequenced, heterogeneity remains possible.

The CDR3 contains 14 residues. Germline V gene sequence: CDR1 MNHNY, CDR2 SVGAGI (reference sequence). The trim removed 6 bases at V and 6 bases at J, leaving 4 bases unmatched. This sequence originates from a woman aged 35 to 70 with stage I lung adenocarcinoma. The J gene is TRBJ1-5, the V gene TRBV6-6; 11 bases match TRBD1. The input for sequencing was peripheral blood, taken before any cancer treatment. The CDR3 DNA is TGTGCCAGCAGGGGACAGGGGGGTGGTCAGCCCCAGCATTTT. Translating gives CASRGQGGGQPQHF.